These 9 T cell receptor beta chains originate from one sample sequenced in a study of blood T cell repertoires in COVID-19. Profiled with immunoSEQ multiplex PCR; TCRdb holds only in-frame clones, not every one. The table includes about 38,000 clones, just under 95% detected once. Sequencing was carried out using peripheral blood. These receptors were obtained from a human donor with active COVID-19. The donor label of this sample is uncertain.

The V gene is TRBV5-1, the J gene TRBJ1-2; 7 bases match TRBD1. Germline CDR1 reads SGHRS; CDR2 reads YFSETQ. This CDR3 region has 16 residues. Trimming at V came to 0 bases and at J to 6 bases, leaving 11 bases not matched to a gene. CDR3 coding DNA: TGCGCCAGCAGCTTGGCCCCCTCGGGGACAGTCAATGGCTACACCTTC. Translating gives CASSLAPSGTVNGYTF.

The chain is built from TRBV28 and TRBJ1-2, with TRBD1 as a possible D gene (6 bases). Between the trimmed V and J ends, which lost 2 bases and 5 bases, there was a span of 9 bases. CDR3 length: 13 amino acids. Germline CDR1 reads MDHEN; CDR2 reads SYDVKM. The CDR3 nucleotides are TGTGCCAGCAGTTTAAGGGGGGGGTATGGCTACACCTTC. Amino acid sequence: CASSLRGGYGYTF.

The chain has TRBV10-3 and TRBJ2-2, with TRBD2 matching 9 bases. Germline loops: CDR1 ENHRY, CDR2 SYGVKD. V lost 6 bases and J lost 4; bases outside the gene matches: 24. This CDR3 contains 21 residues. The CDR3 DNA sequence: TGTGCCATCAGCCCCCTGCCCGGGAACTTACAGCGGGAGGCGGTCACCGGGGAGCTGTTTTTT. Translated: CAISPLPGNLQREAVTGELFF.

The gene calls are TRBV19 and TRBJ1-4, with a possible D match to TRBD1 (5 bases). Germline lookup yields CDR1 LNHDA and CDR2 SQIVND (reference sequence). Between the trimmed V and J ends, which lost 4 bases and 7 bases, there was a span of 22 bases. This CDR3 has 17 amino acids. CDR3: CASSNLLNRRKGEKLFF. The CDR3 region has the DNA TGTGCCAGTAGTAACCTACTCAACAGGCGTAAGGGTGAAAAACTGTTTTTT.

The V gene is TRBV10-3, the J gene TRBJ2-1; possible D gene TRBD2, 6 bases. The V and J ends lost 6 bases and 4 bases respectively, with 16 bases between them. The CDR3 runs to 15 residues. Germline lookup yields CDR1 ENHRY and CDR2 SYGVKD. CDR3 residues: CAIRMAGPSYNEQFF. For the CDR3, the DNA is TGTGCCATCAGGATGGCGGGACCGTCGTACAATGAGCAGTTCTTC.

This chain connects TRBV7-9 to TRBJ2-7, with 8 bases identical to TRBD1. From germline, CDR1 is SEHNR and CDR2 FQNEAQ (reference sequence). The CDR3 is 14 residues long. The V gene end was trimmed by 5 bases and the J gene end by 2 bases; junction bases not matched to a gene: 5. The CDR3 coding sequence is TGTGCCAGCAGCCGAGCAGGGGGCCCCTACGAGCAGTACTTC. Protein: CASSRAGGPYEQYF.

V usage is TRBV6-2 or TRBV6-3 and J usage is TRBJ1-1; possibly TRBD1 for D (5 bases). Germline assignment: CDR1 MNHEY and CDR2 SVGEGT. Trimming left V 0 bases short and J 5 bases short, with 7 bases between. This CDR3 has 13 amino acids. CDR3 sequence (DNA): TGTGCCAGCAGTTACTCTGCAGGGACTGAAGCTTTCTTT. Its protein is CASSYSAGTEAFF.

The chain has TRBV7-2 and TRBJ2-5, with D possibly being TRBD1 (6 bases). Trimming stripped 2 bases from V and 1 base from J, with 8 bases between. This CDR3 has 14 residues. The germline V gene has CDR1 SGHTA and CDR2 FQGNSA. This chain's CDR3 is CASSLQGSQETQYF. The CDR3 bases are TGTGCCAGCAGCTTACAGGGGTCCCAAGAGACCCAGTACTTC.

The genes are TRBV2 and TRBJ1-1; the D gene is possibly TRBD1 (6 bases). Deletions cut 5 bases from V and 7 bases from J, with 11 bases between. In germline, CDR1 is SNHLY, CDR2 FYNNEI. This CDR3 is built from 12 residues. The CDR3 nucleotides read TGTGCCAGCAGTCCAGGGGAACGTGAAGCTTTCTTT. Protein: CASSPGEREAFF.